The present entry profiles one T cell receptor (beta chain) with its context. As yet, its antigen is unknown. This specimen belongs to a study of CXCR3-negative and CXCR3-positive naive CD8 T cells. General study findings and limits: Both naive subsets carried similar amounts of surface CD5, so TCR strength was inferred from TRB CDR3 properties.

It was by 5' RACE with UMI labels that the TRB cDNA libraries were prepared. TCRdb re-analyzed the 5' RACE reads; it lists each CDR3 protein once, without DNA. The sample table includes 38,000 or so distinct CDR3 sequences. Germline V gene lookup returns CDR1 MGHDK and CDR2 SYGVNS. The CDR3 extends over 14 amino acids. The specimen sequenced was naive CXCR3- CD8+ T cells from blood. Sample subset: CD45RO-CCR7+CD27+CD95- naive CD8+ T cells lacking CXCR3 (TNR3-). The clonotype was recovered from a human donor in good health. Some clones in this sample may be carry-over from other donors' samples. The chain links TRBV25-1 to TRBJ2-4; TCRdb's D call, TRBD1, is unchecked because there is no DNA. The CDR3 loop is CASSPPRGQNIQYF.